Below are 25 T cell receptor beta chains sequenced from a single sample in a study of identical twins. TCRdb recomputed calls from the 5' RACE reads with MiXCR, one row per CDR3 protein. The sample includes more than 400,000 distinct CDR3 sequences, around 15% seen only once; the top ten take 0.35% to 0.45%. The same data also contributed to another study, on yellow fever vaccine responses in identical twins.

The sample was CD4+ T cells sorted from blood. These TCRs come from a woman in her late teens or twenties in good health.

The chain has TRBV12-3 or TRBV12-4 and TRBJ2-1; perhaps TRBD1 as D (5 bases). With 3 bases removed from V and 9 bases from J, the gap between germline ends came to 12 bases. This CDR3 contains 13 residues. The CDR3 spells CASSFIREGEQFF. CDR3 bases: TGTGCCAGCAGTTTCATCAGGGAAGGTGAGCAGTTCTTC.

This clonotype was detected ten times or more. The V call is TRBV12-3 or TRBV12-4, the J call TRBJ1-2; tentative D call: TRBD1 (5 bases). Trimming removed 7 bases at V and 6 bases at J, with 15 bases between. The CDR3 totals 13 residues. The CDR3 DNA is TGTGCCAGCACCTGGGGGGGAAAGGATGGCTACACCTTC. Amino acid sequence: CASTWGGKDGYTF.

V gene TRBV24-1 combines with J gene TRBJ2-2; 10 bases agree with TRBD1. CDR1 and CDR2 from the germline V gene are KGHDR and SFDVKD. The CDR3 has 16 residues. Trimming removed 3 bases from V and 7 bases from J; junction bases left unmatched: 7. This CDR3 reads CATSDPGTGVSGELFF. The CDR3 DNA reads as TGTGCCACCAGTGATCCCGGGACAGGGGTTAGCGGGGAGCTGTTTTTT.

The chain has TRBV7-3 and TRBJ2-2; the match to TRBD2 covers 14 bases. CDR1 and CDR2 from the germline V gene are SGHTA and FQGTGA. V shed 4 bases, J shed 7 bases, and the junction held 5 bases outside the gene matches. CDR3 size: 16 residues. The CDR3 region is CASSSTGTSGSGELFF. CDR3 sequence (DNA): TGTGCCAGCAGCTCTACCGGGACTAGCGGGAGCGGGGAGCTGTTTTTT.

Many counts were recorded for this clonotype. The V call is TRBV12-3 or TRBV12-4, the J call TRBJ1-1; 7 positions agree with TRBD1. The CDR3 runs to 14 residues. V lost 5 bases and J lost 4; bases outside the gene matches: 7. CDR3 in amino acids: CASSRGQWATEAFF. The CDR3 DNA sequence: TGTGCCAGCAGTCGGGGACAGTGGGCCACTGAAGCTTTCTTT.

This clonotype was recorded a few times. V gene TRBV7-2 combines with J gene TRBJ1-1; D gene unclear. This CDR3 is 11 amino acids long. The V gene lost 3 bases and the J gene lost 10 bases, with 9 bases spanning the gap. Germline CDR1 reads SGHTA; CDR2 reads FQGNSA. CDR3 loop: CASSLTNRAFF. CDR3 coding DNA: TGTGCCAGCAGCTTGACAAATCGAGCTTTCTTT.

This clonotype came up a few times. This chain joins TRBV12-3 or TRBV12-4 and TRBJ1-1, with D uncertain. CDR3 length: 13 amino acids. Trimming took off 5 bases at V and 7 bases at J, with 14 bases between the two ends. CDR3 in DNA: TGTGCCAGCAGTCTATCCCGGGTGAATGAAGCTTTCTTT. Translated: CASSLSRVNEAFF.

This clonotype has only a few counts. The CDR3 DNA reads as TGTGCCAGCAGCTTGAGTGTGGGCGAGCAGTACGTC. Amino acids: CASSLSVGEQYV. The chain carries TRBV7-9 and TRBJ2-7, with D uncertain. V was shortened by 3 bases and J by 6 bases, with 9 bases between the two germline ends. This CDR3 has 12 residues. CDR1 is SEHNR and CDR2 is FQNEAQ in the germline V gene (reference sequence).

CDR3 residues: CASSLNNGDEQYF. Written as DNA, the CDR3 is TGTGCCAGCAGCTTAAATAATGGGGACGAGCAGTACTTC. The chain uses TRBV7-7 and TRBJ2-7; D is ambiguous. V lost 2 bases, J lost 5 bases, and 10 bases lay in between. CDR3 length: 13 residues. Germline V lookup: CDR1 SSHAT, CDR2 FNYEAQ (reference sequence).

This clonotype was detected only a few times. The chain is built from TRBV6-1 and TRBJ1-1; D unresolved. CDR1 MNHNS and CDR2 SASEGT come from the germline V gene. The CDR3 sequence is 15 residues long. V was cut by 5 bases and J by 1 base, with 14 bases left in between. As DNA, the CDR3 is TGTGCCAGCAGTATCCTACCCCGGGGGAACACTGAAGCTTTCTTT. Translation gives CASSILPRGNTEAFF.

V usage is TRBV3-1 and J usage is TRBJ1-2; D gene ambiguous. This CDR3 comprises 14 residues. Germline V lookup: CDR1 LGHDT, CDR2 YNNKEL (reference sequence). V lost 1 base, J lost 5 bases, and 11 bases lay in between. CDR3: CASSQGLFEYGYTF. The CDR3 DNA is TGTGCCAGCAGCCAAGGTCTTTTCGAGTATGGCTACACCTTC.

A few counts support this clonotype. The chain joins TRBV20-1 to TRBJ2-3; 8 positions agree with TRBD2. CDR3 length equals 19 residues. V lost 3 bases and J lost 0; bases outside the gene matches: 17. From germline, CDR1 is DFQATT and CDR2 SNEGSKA (reference sequence). Here the CDR3 DNA reads TGCAGTGCTAGGGCGGTCCTAGCGGGTGAAAGAATCAGCACAGATACGCAGTATTTT. It encodes CSARAVLAGERISTDTQYF.

In this sample, this clonotype turned up a few times. J is TRBJ2-1 and V is TRBV10-3; 11 nucleotides agree with TRBD2. The CDR3 is made up of 18 amino acids. Trimming took 2 bases from V and 0 from J; bases not matched to a gene: 6. Germline V lookup: CDR1 ENHRY, CDR2 SYGVKD. The CDR3 here is CAISELSGTSGSYNEQFF. CDR3 DNA: TGTGCCATCAGTGAGCTATCCGGGACTAGCGGCTCCTACAATGAGCAGTTCTTC.

V usage is TRBV7-2 and J usage is TRBJ1-1; D is uncertain. This CDR3 region has 14 residues. Germline CDR1 is SGHTA and CDR2 is FQGNSA. The V and J ends lost 2 bases and 0 bases respectively, with 7 bases between them. CDR3 sequence (DNA): TGTGCCAGCAGCTTAAGGGCATTGAACACTGAAGCTTTCTTT. As protein: CASSLRALNTEAFF.

The chain is built from TRBV20-1 and TRBJ2-4; D is perhaps TRBD1 (5 bases). Trimming left V 7 bases short and J 0 bases short, with 13 bases between. The CDR3 runs to 14 residues. Germline CDR1 DFQATT, CDR2 SNEGSKA (reference sequence). The CDR3 protein is CSGTGELAKNIQYF. CDR3 sequence (DNA): TGCAGTGGCACAGGAGAACTAGCCAAAAACATTCAGTACTTC.

V usage is TRBV20-1 and J usage is TRBJ2-7, with TRBD1 identical over 8 bases. Germline assignment: CDR1 DFQATT and CDR2 SNEGSKA (reference sequence). The CDR3 is made up of 13 amino acids. The ends lost 6 bases at V and 3 bases at J; junction bases unmatched: 7. CDR3 coding DNA: TGCAGTGCCCCTGGGGACAGGCGCTACGAGCAGTACGTC. Amino acid sequence: CSAPGDRRYEQYV.

V is TRBV12-3 or TRBV12-4 and J is TRBJ2-7, with 8 bases matching TRBD1. J lost 7 bases, V lost 3 bases, and 8 bases had no gene match. The CDR3 loop spans 14 amino acids. CDR3 amino acids: CASSFPDRVGEQYF. CDR3 bases: TGTGCCAGCAGTTTCCCGGACAGGGTTGGGGAGCAGTACTTC.

This clonotype was detected many times. This chain connects TRBV5-1 to TRBJ2-1; tentatively, D is TRBD2 (7 bases). Germline loops: CDR1 SGHRS, CDR2 YFSETQ. The CDR3 runs to 16 residues. V was pared by 0 bases and J by 8 bases, with 18 bases between. CDR3 coding DNA: TGCGCCAGCAGCTTGGCGACGTGGGGGGGCCTTGATGAGCAGTTCTTC. Translated: CASSLATWGGLDEQFF. The full variable domain, its missing parts supplied by reference TRBV5-1 and TRBJ2-1, is KAGVTQTPRYLIKTRGQQVTLSCSPISGHRSVSWYQQTPGQGLQFLFEYFSETQRNKGNFPGRFSGRQFSNSRSEMNVSTLELGDSALYLCASSLATWGGLDEQFFGPGTRLTVL.

Many counts were recorded for this clonotype. V gene TRBV15 combines with J gene TRBJ1-5, with D uncertain. Trimming left V 0 bases short and J 2 bases short, with 20 bases between. Germline V CDR1 and CDR2: LNHNV, YYDKDF (reference sequence). This CDR3 comprises 19 residues. CDR3: CATSREARVRGGGNQPQHF. As DNA, the CDR3 is TGTGCCACCAGCAGAGAGGCGAGGGTACGAGGTGGCGGCAATCAGCCCCAGCATTTT.

This clonotype was observed many times. The chain has TRBV15 and TRBJ2-1; TRBD2 matches 10 bases. Trimming at V came to 1 base and at J to 4 bases, leaving 4 bases not matched to a gene. CDR1 LNHNV and CDR2 YYDKDF come from the germline V gene (reference sequence). This CDR3 is 16 amino acids long. CDR3 bases: TGTGCCACCAGCAGAGTTGGTAGCGGGAGGTACAATGAGCAGTTCTTC. Translating it yields CATSRVGSGRYNEQFF. Full variable domain (missing parts from reference TRBV15 and TRBJ2-1): DAMVIQNPRYQVTQFGKPVTLSCSQTLNHNVMYWYQQKSSQAPKLLFHYYDKDFNNEADTPDNFQSRRPNTSFCFLDIRSPGLGDTAMYLCATSRVGSGRYNEQFFGPGTRLTVL.

This clonotype was detected a few times. The V gene is TRBV7-9, the J gene TRBJ2-2; 12 bases match TRBD1. The CDR3 spans 15 residues. After removal of 5 bases from V and 9 bases from J, the junction contained 7 bases not matched to a gene. The germline gives CDR1 SEHNR, CDR2 FQNEAQ (reference sequence). CDR3 in amino acids: CASSPWDRGLRELFF. CDR3 in DNA: TGTGCCAGCAGCCCTTGGGACAGGGGGCTCAGGGAGCTGTTTTTT.

This clonotype was seen a few times. The genes are TRBV11-3 and TRBJ1-1, with no clear D. Germline V gives CDR1 SGHNT, CDR2 YENEEA. V was cut by 1 base and J by 3 bases, with 9 bases left in between. The CDR3 has 14 amino acids. CDR3 sequence: CASSLGLGYTEAFF. In nucleotides, the CDR3 is TGTGCCAGCAGCTTAGGACTGGGGTACACTGAAGCTTTCTTT.

This rearrangement joins TRBV5-1 to TRBJ2-3, with D perhaps TRBD2 (6 bases). The germline V gene has CDR1 SGHRS and CDR2 YFSETQ. The CDR3 runs to 16 residues. Trimming stripped 3 bases from V and 1 base from J, with 15 bases between. In DNA form, the CDR3 reads TGCGCCAGCAGCTCCTTTGGCGGGAAGGGCACAGATACGCAGTATTTT. This gives the protein CASSSFGGKGTDTQYF.

A note on this clonotype: One junction end does not reproduce the germline sequence, and a read error may be involved. The gene calls are TRBV7-8 and TRBJ2-3; 9 positions agree with TRBD2. Per the germline V gene, CDR1 is SGHVS and CDR2 is FQNEAQ. The CDR3 has 16 residues. The CDR3 DNA reads TGTGCCAGCAAAGCGGGAGGATACACTAGCACAGATACGAAGTATTTT. Translated: CASKAGGYTSTDTKYF.

V and J are TRBV12-3 or TRBV12-4 and TRBJ1-1; the match to TRBD1 covers 9 bases. This CDR3 comprises 15 residues. The junction had 7 bases not matched to a gene; V was cut back by 4 bases and J by 4 bases. The DNA for the CDR3 is TGTGCCAGCAGTTCCGGGACAGGGATATCCACTGAAGCTTTCTTT. Encoded protein: CASSSGTGISTEAFF.